This T cell receptor beta chain was identified during a study of T cells after yellow fever vaccination. This CDR3 contains 13 residues. V lost 6 bases to trimming and J lost 6 bases; unmatched junction nucleotides: 9. The germline gives CDR1 SQVTM, CDR2 ANQGSEA. TCRdb analysed the 5' RACE reads with MiXCR anew, one entry per CDR3 protein. The data hold 150,000 to 200,000 distinct CDR3 sequences, with around 9.3% observed a single time. This TCR came from a man aged 18 to 30 who received the YFV17D yellow fever vaccine. The sample consisted of CD8+ T cells sorted from PBMCs, taken 45 days after the yellow fever booster vaccination. The V gene is TRBV29-1, the J gene TRBJ1-2; 8 nucleotides align to TRBD1. CDR3 residues: CSVQDRAIDGYTF. In DNA, the CDR3 is TGCAGCGTGCAGGACAGGGCGATTGATGGCTACACCTTC.